These 22 T cell receptor beta chains were all obtained from the same sample, sequenced in a study of cytomegalovirus exposure and HLA in healthy donors. Here immunoSEQ multiplex PCR was the method, and the copy in TCRdb shows in-frame clones only, minus some. The data contain about 110,000 clones, more than 70% of them singletons. The sequenced sample was PBMCs. The receptors here all came from a woman in her late teens or twenties in good health and CMV-seronegative.

The genes are TRBV14 and TRBJ2-7, with 7 bases fitting TRBD1. This CDR3 has 15 amino acids. Germline loops: CDR1 SGHDN, CDR2 FVKESK. J was trimmed by 2 bases and V by 6 bases; bases with no gene match: 10. The DNA of the CDR3 is TGTGCCAGCAGAATTAAAGGGACAGCTACCTACGAGCAGTACTTC. This sequence encodes CASRIKGTATYEQYF. Based on the CDR3 plus reference TRBV14 and TRBJ2-7, the full variable domain is EAGVTQFPSHSVIEKGQTVTLRCDPISGHDNLYWYRRVMGKEIKFLLHFVKESKQDESGMPNNRFLAERTGGTYSTLKVQPAELEDSGVYFCASRIKGTATYEQYFGPGTRLTVT.

This clone occurred once. This rearrangement joins TRBV10-1 to TRBJ2-1; a weak D match, TRBD1 (5 bases). This CDR3 has 13 amino acids. V gave up 6 bases and J gave up 5 bases, with 11 bases separating them. Germline assignment: CDR1 WNHNN and CDR2 SYGVQD (reference sequence). The CDR3: CASSMDNNNEQFF. CDR3 coding DNA: TGCGCCAGCAGCATGGACAACAACAATGAGCAGTTCTTC.

The chain combines TRBV28 with TRBJ2-7; TRBD2 agrees at 7 bases. The germline CDR1 and CDR2 sequences are MDHEN and SYDVKM. Trimming at V came to 8 bases and at J to 1 base, leaving 17 bases not matched to a gene. This CDR3 spans 17 amino acids. The CDR3 loop reads CASVTPQGGSRSYEQYF. The CDR3 nucleotides are TGTGCCAGCGTAACCCCCCAAGGCGGGAGTAGGTCCTACGAGCAGTACTTC.

Worth noting for this clone: A read error may produce the germline difference seen at one junction end. This rearrangement joins TRBV15 to TRBJ1-4; 7 bases are shared with TRBD1. This CDR3 has 13 residues. Germline loops: CDR1 LNHNV, CDR2 YYDKDF (reference sequence). Here the CDR3 DNA reads TGTGCCGCCAGCAGAGCGACAGGGGAAAAACTGTTTTTT. Translated: CAASRATGEKLFF.

This rearrangement joins TRBV10-2 to TRBJ1-2; 9 bases are shared with TRBD1. The CDR3 consists of 14 residues. J gave up 4 bases and V 7 bases, and 7 bases lay outside the gene matches. Germline assignment: CDR1 WSHSY and CDR2 SAAADI. CDR3 sequence: CASTRQGESYGYTF. The DNA of the CDR3 is TGCGCCAGCACCCGACAGGGGGAAAGCTATGGCTACACCTTC.

This clone was counted only a few times. The chain couples TRBV28 to TRBJ2-3; 11 nucleotides agree with TRBD2. Unmatched junction bases numbered 14, after V lost 7 bases and J lost 2 bases. The CDR3 is 18 residues long. Germline assignment: CDR1 MDHEN and CDR2 SYDVKM. The CDR3 region is CASTPFATSGRPTDTQYF. CDR3 sequence (DNA): TGTGCCAGCACCCCATTCGCCACTAGCGGGAGACCCACAGATACGCAGTATTTT.

The genes are TRBV6-1 and TRBJ1-1; possible D gene TRBD1, 5 bases. Trimming removed 5 bases from V and 0 bases from J, with 13 bases in between. The germline gives CDR1 MNHNS, CDR2 SASEGT. The CDR3 consists of 15 residues. CDR3 loop: CASSPFRALNTEAFF. CDR3 sequence (DNA): TGTGCCAGCAGTCCATTCAGGGCATTGAACACTGAAGCTTTCTTT.

This chain connects TRBV5-4 to TRBJ2-7; TRBD1 is a possible D gene (5 bases). Germline V gene sequence: CDR1 SGHNT, CDR2 YYREEE (reference sequence). The CDR3 sequence is 14 residues long. Deletions cut 2 bases from V and 6 bases from J, with 15 bases between. The CDR3 reads CASSFEGVLGEQYF. The DNA for the CDR3 is TGTGCCAGCAGCTTCGAAGGGGTGTTGGGCGAGCAGTACTTC.

This rearrangement joins TRBV7-2 to TRBJ2-1, with TRBD2 identical over 11 bases. The V and J ends lost 2 bases and 4 bases, in that order; junction bases with no gene match: 4. The CDR3 totals 16 residues. In germline, CDR1 is SGHTA, CDR2 FQGNSA. The CDR3 DNA sequence: TGTGCCAGCAGCTTATGGCTAGCGGGAGGTTACAATGAGCAGTTCTTC. Translating it yields CASSLWLAGGYNEQFF.

This chain links TRBV4-1 with TRBJ2-2; D is possibly TRBD2 (7 bases). The CDR3 is 16 amino acids. V lost 2 bases and J 3 bases, leaving 13 bases between the germline ends. Germline-derived CDR1 and CDR2 are MGHRA and YSYEKL. CDR3 protein: CASSQWEGHDTGELFF. For the CDR3, the DNA is TGCGCCAGCAGCCAATGGGAGGGACACGACACCGGGGAGCTGTTTTTT.

The V call is TRBV2, the J call TRBJ2-7; D is perhaps TRBD1 (6 bases). CDR1 is SNHLY, CDR2 FYNNEI, per germline. This CDR3 spans 11 amino acids. The CDR3 sequence is CSKNRDYEQYF. CDR3 DNA sequence: TGTAGTAAGAACAGGGACTACGAGCAGTACTTC.

This chain joins TRBV9 and TRBJ2-1; D is undetermined. The germline V gene encodes CDR1 SGDLS and CDR2 YYNGEE. Trimming took 0 bases from V and 9 from J, leaving 10 bases between them. The CDR3 spans 13 residues. In DNA form, the CDR3 reads TGTGCCAGCAGCGTAGCGCTATCTGCTGAGCAGTTCTTC. Protein sequence: CASSVALSAEQFF.

This clone turned up a few times. The V and J genes are TRBV7-2 and TRBJ1-1, with 10 bases aligning to TRBD1. Germline V lookup: CDR1 SGHTA, CDR2 FQGNSA. This CDR3 contains 14 residues. V lost 5 bases and J lost 7; bases outside the gene matches: 7. The CDR3 is CASSEGTGEGEAFF. CDR3 nucleotide sequence: TGTGCCAGCAGCGAAGGGACAGGGGAGGGTGAAGCTTTCTTT.

The chain carries TRBV5-5 and TRBJ1-1; 11 bases agree with TRBD1. The CDR3 covers 15 residues. Germline V CDR1 and CDR2: SGHKS, YYEKEE (reference sequence). Trimming took 0 bases from V and 5 from J; bases not matched to a gene: 3. The CDR3 region is CASSLADRGLTEAFF. The CDR3 DNA follows: TGTGCCAGCAGCTTGGCGGACAGGGGGCTTACTGAAGCTTTCTTT.

J is TRBJ2-7 and V is TRBV4-2; TRBD1 agrees at 9 bases. The V gene's germline CDR1 is LGHNA and CDR2 YNFKEQ. V lost 3 bases and J lost 5; bases outside the gene matches: 5. The CDR3 runs to 14 residues. CDR3 coding DNA: TGTGCCAGCAGCCACGGACAGGGGACCCACGAGCAGTACTTC. Its translation is CASSHGQGTHEQYF.

The chain links TRBV18 to TRBJ1-2; D call uncertain. V lost 3 bases and J 7 bases, leaving 18 bases between the germline ends. Germline assignment: CDR1 KGHSH and CDR2 LQKENI. This CDR3 region has 15 residues. CDR3 sequence: CASSPRVDEGPGYTF. CDR3 bases: TGTGCCAGCTCACCCCGGGTCGATGAGGGTCCTGGCTACACCTTC.

This clone is a singleton in its sample. CDR3 region: CASKGPSSGTEAFF. The CDR3 region has the DNA TGTGCCAGTAAGGGGCCCTCGTCGGGCACTGAAGCTTTCTTT. This chain uses TRBV19 with TRBJ1-1, with D maybe TRBD1 (5 bases). This CDR3 has 14 amino acids. Per germline, CDR1 LNHDA and CDR2 SQIVND (reference sequence). V was shortened by 7 bases and J by 4 bases, with 16 bases between the two germline ends.

The V and J genes are TRBV7-6 and TRBJ2-1, with 9 bases that match TRBD2. The CDR3 sequence is 16 residues long. Germline CDR1 and CDR2: SGHVS and FNYEAQ. The junction had 8 bases not matched to a gene; V was cut back by 2 bases and J by 6 bases. CDR3 bases: TGTGCCAGCAGCTTAATGCGGGGGGGCCTACGCAATGAGCAGTTCTTC. Protein: CASSLMRGGLRNEQFF.

This clone has just a few counts. The chain employs TRBV15 and TRBJ2-6; the D gene is possibly TRBD1 (5 bases). Germline assignment: CDR1 LNHNV and CDR2 YYDKDF (reference sequence). The CDR3 spans 15 residues. V was pared by 2 bases and J by 0 bases, with 5 bases between. CDR3 sequence reads: CATSRQGSGANVLTF. The CDR3 nucleotides read TGTGCCACCAGCAGACAGGGCTCTGGGGCCAACGTCCTGACTTTC.

In its sample, this clone was seen once. This sequence joins TRBV14 and TRBJ2-1; D possibly corresponds to TRBD2 (6 bases). From germline, CDR1 is SGHDN and CDR2 FVKESK. This CDR3 has 18 residues. The ends were cut back, 0 bases at V and 4 bases at J, with 19 bases in the middle. For the CDR3, the DNA is TGTGCCAGCAGCCAAGATCAGTCGGGAGTCCCCCCTTACAATGAGCAGTTCTTC. It translates to CASSQDQSGVPPYNEQFF.

A single count supports this clone. The chain couples TRBV9 to TRBJ2-2; D possibly corresponds to TRBD1 (6 bases). Germline V gene data show CDR1 as SGDLS and CDR2 as YYNGEE. This CDR3 is built from 16 residues. V lost 3 bases, J lost 4 bases, and 16 bases lay in between. The CDR3: CASSETGTTGTGELFF. As DNA, the CDR3 is TGTGCCAGCAGCGAGACCGGGACAACGGGCACCGGGGAGCTGTTTTTT.

This rearrangement joins TRBV6-5 to TRBJ2-7; D not certain. Between the trimmed V and J ends, which lost 0 bases and 7 bases, there was a span of 10 bases. Germline V gene sequence: CDR1 MNHEY, CDR2 SVGAGI. CDR3 length equals 13 residues. The CDR3 bases are TGTGCCAGCAGTTACTCAACCGGGTTGGAGCAGTACTTC. Its protein is CASSYSTGLEQYF.